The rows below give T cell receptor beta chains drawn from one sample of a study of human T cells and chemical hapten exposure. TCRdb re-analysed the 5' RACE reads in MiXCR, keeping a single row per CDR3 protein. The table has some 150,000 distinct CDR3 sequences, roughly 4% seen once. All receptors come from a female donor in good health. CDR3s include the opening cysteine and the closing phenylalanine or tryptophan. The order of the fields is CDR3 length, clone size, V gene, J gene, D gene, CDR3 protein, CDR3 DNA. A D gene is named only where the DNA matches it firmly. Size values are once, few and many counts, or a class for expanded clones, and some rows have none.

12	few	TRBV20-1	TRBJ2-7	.	CSARKSSYEQYF	TGCAGTGCTAGGAAGTCCTCCTACGAGCAGTACTTC
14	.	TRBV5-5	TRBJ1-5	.	CASSLGGRYQPQHF	TGTGCCAGCAGCTTGGGGGGTCGATATCAGCCCCAGCATTTT
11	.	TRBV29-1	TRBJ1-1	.	CSVEWTRGAFF	TGCAGCGTTGAGTGGACTCGCGGAGCTTTCTTT
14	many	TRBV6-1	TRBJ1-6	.	CASSDRGAEWPLHF	TGTGCCAGCAGTGACCGGGGCGCTGAGTGGCCCCTCCACTTT
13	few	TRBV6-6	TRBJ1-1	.	CAIFRAIGTEAFF	TGTGCCATATTCCGGGCAATAGGAACTGAAGCTTTCTTT
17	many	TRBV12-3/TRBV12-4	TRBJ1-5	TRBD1	CASSHGTGVFSNQPQHF	TGTGCCAGCAGTCACGGGACAGGGGTTTTTAGCAATCAGCCCCAGCATTTT
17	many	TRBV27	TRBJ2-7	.	CASNTTGQDTISYEQYF	TGTGCCAGCAACACCACAGGGCAGGACACCATCTCCTACGAGCAGTACTTC
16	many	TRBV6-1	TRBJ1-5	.	CASSEEGGQPNQPQHF	TGTGCCAGCAGTGAAGAGGGGGGGCAGCCCAATCAGCCCCAGCATTTT
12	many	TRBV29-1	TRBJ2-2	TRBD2	CSVREAGGELFF	TGCAGCGTCCGGGAGGCTGGCGGGGAGCTGTTTTTT
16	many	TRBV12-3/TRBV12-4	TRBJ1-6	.	CASSLLQGNYNSPLHF	TGTGCCAGCAGTTTACTACAGGGCAATTATAATTCACCCCTCCACTTT
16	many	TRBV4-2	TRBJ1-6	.	CASSQAVGGRDSPLHF	TGTGCCAGCAGCCAAGCCGTTGGGGGAAGGGATTCACCCCTCCACTTT
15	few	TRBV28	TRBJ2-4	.	CASSPRRGQGNIQYF	TGTGCCAGCAGCCCCCGGCGAGGTCAGGGAAACATTCAGTACTTC
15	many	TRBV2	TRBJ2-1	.	CASSEFVGGRGEQFF	TGTGCCAGCAGTGAATTTGTCGGGGGGCGGGGAGAGCAGTTCTTC
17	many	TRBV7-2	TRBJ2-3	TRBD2	CASSLVAGGQTQDTQYF	TGTGCCAGCAGCTTAGTTGCGGGGGGGCAGACGCAAGATACGCAGTATTTT
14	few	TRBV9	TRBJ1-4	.	CASSRHPTNEKLFF	TGTGCCAGCAGCCGACACCCAACTAATGAAAAACTGTTTTTT
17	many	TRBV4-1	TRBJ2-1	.	CASSQGELGVPGNEQFF	TGCGCCAGCAGCCAAGGTGAATTAGGGGTTCCGGGGAATGAGCAGTTCTTC
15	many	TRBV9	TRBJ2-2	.	CASSVGPRGTGELFF	TGTGCCAGCAGCGTAGGGCCCAGAGGGACCGGGGAGCTGTTTTTT
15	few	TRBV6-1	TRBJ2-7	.	CATAGGPLQSYEQYF	TGTGCCACGGCAGGGGGGCCTTTACAGTCCTACGAGCAGTACTTC
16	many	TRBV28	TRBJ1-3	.	CASESDMGAKWGTIYF	TGTGCCAGCGAGTCAGATATGGGGGCCAAGTGGGGCACCATATATTTT
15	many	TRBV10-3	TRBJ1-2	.	CAISESAISGSGYTF	TGTGCCATCAGTGAGTCCGCCATTTCAGGATCTGGCTACACCTTC
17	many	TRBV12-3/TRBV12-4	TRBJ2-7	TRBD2	CASSLGTSGGQSYEQYF	TGTGCCAGCAGTCTCGGGACTAGCGGGGGACAATCCTACGAGCAGTACTTC
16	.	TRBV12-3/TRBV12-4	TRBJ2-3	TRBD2	CASRPGTTIYTDTQYF	TGTGCCAGCAGGCCCGGGACTACCATTTACACAGATACGCAGTATTTT
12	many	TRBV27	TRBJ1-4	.	CASTSRGEKLFF	TGTGCCAGCACATCACGGGGTGAAAAACTGTTTTTT
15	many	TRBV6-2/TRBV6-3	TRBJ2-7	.	CASSDHRDVSYEQYF	TGTGCCAGCAGTGACCACAGGGATGTCTCCTACGAGCAGTACTTC
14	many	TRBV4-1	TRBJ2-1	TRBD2	CASSPGTSLLEQFF	TGCGCCAGCAGCCCCGGGACTAGCTTATTAGAGCAGTTCTTC
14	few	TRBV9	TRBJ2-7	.	CASSEYRDANEQYF	TGTGCCAGCAGCGAATACCGGGACGCCAACGAGCAGTACTTC
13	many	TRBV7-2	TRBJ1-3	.	CASRRRTGGTIYF	TGTGCCAGCAGGAGACGGACTGGAGGCACCATATATTTT
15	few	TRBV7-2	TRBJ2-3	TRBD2	CASSFGGGRTDTQYF	TGTGCCAGCAGCTTTGGGGGAGGGAGGACAGATACGCAGTATTTT
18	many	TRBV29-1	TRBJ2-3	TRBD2	CSVGGLAGGTSRRDTQYF	TGCAGCGTAGGGGGACTAGCGGGGGGCACCTCTAGAAGGGATACGCAGTATTTT
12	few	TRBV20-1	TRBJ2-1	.	CSVKRTNNEQFF	TGCAGTGTTAAACGGACCAACAATGAGCAGTTCTTC
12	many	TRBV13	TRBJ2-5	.	CASSLGQGTQYF	TGTGCCAGCAGCTTAGGCCAGGGGACCCAGTACTTC
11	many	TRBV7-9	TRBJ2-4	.	CASSPRNIQYF	TGTGCCAGCAGCCCCCGGAACATTCAGTACTTC
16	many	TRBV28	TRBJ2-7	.	CASSLTLGTSMSEQYF	TGTGCCAGCAGTTTAACCCTCGGGACATCGATGAGCGAGCAGTACTTC
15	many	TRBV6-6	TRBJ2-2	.	CASSYSMWVTGELFF	TGTGCCAGCAGTTACTCGATGTGGGTAACCGGGGAGCTGTTTTTT
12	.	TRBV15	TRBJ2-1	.	CATSFTGAAPFF	TGTGCCACCAGCTTTACGGGAGCGGCACCGTTCTTC
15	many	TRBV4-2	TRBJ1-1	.	CASSQVSQGSTEAFF	TGTGCCAGCAGCCAAGTCTCCCAGGGGTCCACTGAAGCTTTCTTT
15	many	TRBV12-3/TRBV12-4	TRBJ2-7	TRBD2	CASTRSTSGGYEQYF	TGTGCCAGCACCCGATCGACTAGCGGCGGCTACGAGCAGTACTTC
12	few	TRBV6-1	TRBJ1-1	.	CASSEFATEAFF	TGTGCCAGCAGTGAATTCGCCACTGAAGCTTTCTTT
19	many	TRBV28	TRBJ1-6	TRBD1	CASSSRGGRDSWENSPLHF	TGTGCCAGCAGTTCCAGGGGGGGAAGAGACTCGTGGGAAAATTCACCCCTCCACTTT
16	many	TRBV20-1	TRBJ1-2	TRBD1	CSASIIIRTGRYGYTF	TGCAGTGCTAGTATTATAATTAGGACAGGCCGCTATGGCTACACCTTC
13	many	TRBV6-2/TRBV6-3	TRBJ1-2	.	CASRQDGGYGYTF	TGTGCCAGCAGACAGGACGGGGGCTATGGCTACACCTTC
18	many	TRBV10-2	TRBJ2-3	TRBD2	CATPGLAGGPIRGDTQYF	TGCGCCACCCCGGGACTAGCGGGGGGTCCTATCCGGGGAGATACGCAGTATTTT
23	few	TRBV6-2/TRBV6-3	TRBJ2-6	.	CASSYAKGGGQGIPYSGANVLTF	TGTGCCAGCAGTTACGCGAAAGGAGGAGGGCAGGGGATTCCCTATTCTGGGGCCAACGTCCTGACTTTC
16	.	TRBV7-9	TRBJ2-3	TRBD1	CASSQGQGGRPYTQYF	TGTGCCAGCAGCCAAGGACAGGGTGGTCGTCCCTATACGCAGTATTTT
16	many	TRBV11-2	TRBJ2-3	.	CASRGAWPYDTDTQYF	TGTGCCAGCAGGGGGGCCTGGCCTTATGACACAGATACGCAGTATTTT
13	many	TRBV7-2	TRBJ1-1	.	CASSLEVGAEAFF	TGTGCCAGCAGCTTAGAGGTGGGGGCTGAAGCTTTCTTT
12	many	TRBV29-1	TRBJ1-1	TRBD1	CSVGTDNTEAFF	TGCAGCGTGGGGACAGACAACACTGAAGCTTTCTTT
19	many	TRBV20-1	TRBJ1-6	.	CSAPRPSIAGSSYNSPLHF	TGCAGTGCCCCGAGACCAAGTATTGCAGGGAGCTCCTATAATTCACCCCTCCACTTT
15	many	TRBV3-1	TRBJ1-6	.	CASSQGDTANSPLHF	TGTGCCAGCAGCCAAGGGGACACCGCTAATTCACCCCTCCACTTT
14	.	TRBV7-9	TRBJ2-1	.	CASRLVAGNNEQFF	TGTGCCAGCCGCTTAGTAGCAGGAAACAATGAGCAGTTCTTC
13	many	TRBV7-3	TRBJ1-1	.	CASSLLSNTEAFF	TGTGCCAGCAGCTTACTATCGAACACTGAAGCTTTCTTT
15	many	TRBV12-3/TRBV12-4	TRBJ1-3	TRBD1	CASSEQGAGGNTIYF	TGTGCCAGCAGCGAGCAGGGGGCGGGGGGAAACACCATATATTTT
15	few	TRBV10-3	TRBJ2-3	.	CAISPPSPSTDTQYF	TGTGCCATCAGCCCCCCCAGCCCTAGCACAGATACGCAGTATTTT
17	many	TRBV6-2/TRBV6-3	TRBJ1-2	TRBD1	CASSRRTGPFDDYGYTF	TGTGCCAGCAGCCGCCGGACAGGCCCCTTCGACGACTATGGCTACACCTTC
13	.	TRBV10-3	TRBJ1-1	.	CATSLGRGTEAFF	TGTGCCACCTCCTTGGGTCGCGGCACTGAAGCTTTCTTT